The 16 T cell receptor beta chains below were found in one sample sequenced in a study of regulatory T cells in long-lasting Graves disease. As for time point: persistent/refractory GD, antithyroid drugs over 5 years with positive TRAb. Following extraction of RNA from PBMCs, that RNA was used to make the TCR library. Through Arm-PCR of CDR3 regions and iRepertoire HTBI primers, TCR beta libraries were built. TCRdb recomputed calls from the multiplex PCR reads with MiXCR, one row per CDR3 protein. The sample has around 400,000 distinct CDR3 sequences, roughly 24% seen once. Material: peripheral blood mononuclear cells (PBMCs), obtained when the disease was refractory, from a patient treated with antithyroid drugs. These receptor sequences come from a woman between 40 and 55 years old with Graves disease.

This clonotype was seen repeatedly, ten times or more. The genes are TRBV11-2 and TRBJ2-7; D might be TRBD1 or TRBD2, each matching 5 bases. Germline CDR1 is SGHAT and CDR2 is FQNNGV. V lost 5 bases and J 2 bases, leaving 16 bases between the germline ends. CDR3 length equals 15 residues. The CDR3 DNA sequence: TGTGCCAGCAGCAAGGCCGGGACGGAACCCTACGAGCAGTACTTC. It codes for CASSKAGTEPYEQYF.

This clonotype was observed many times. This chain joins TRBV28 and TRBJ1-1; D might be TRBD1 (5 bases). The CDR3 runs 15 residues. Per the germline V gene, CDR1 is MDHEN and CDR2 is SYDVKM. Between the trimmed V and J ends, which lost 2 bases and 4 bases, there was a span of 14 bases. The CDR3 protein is CASSLGGAVSTEAFF. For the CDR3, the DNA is TGTGCCAGCAGTTTAGGAGGGGCTGTGAGCACTGAAGCTTTCTTT.

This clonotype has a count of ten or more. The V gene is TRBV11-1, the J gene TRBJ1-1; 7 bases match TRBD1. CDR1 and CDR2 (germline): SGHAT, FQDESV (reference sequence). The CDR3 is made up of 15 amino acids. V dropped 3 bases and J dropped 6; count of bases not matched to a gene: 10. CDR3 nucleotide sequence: TGTGCCAGCAGCTTCCCCAGGGTCAGGGGGGCTGAAGCTTTCTTT. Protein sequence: CASSFPRVRGAEAFF.

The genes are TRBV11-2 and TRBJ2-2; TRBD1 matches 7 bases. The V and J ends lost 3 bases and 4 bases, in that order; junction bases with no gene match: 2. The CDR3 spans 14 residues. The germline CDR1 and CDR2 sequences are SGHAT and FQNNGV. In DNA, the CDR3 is TGTGCCAGCAGCTTTGGACAGGCCACCGGGGAGCTGTTTTTT. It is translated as CASSFGQATGELFF.

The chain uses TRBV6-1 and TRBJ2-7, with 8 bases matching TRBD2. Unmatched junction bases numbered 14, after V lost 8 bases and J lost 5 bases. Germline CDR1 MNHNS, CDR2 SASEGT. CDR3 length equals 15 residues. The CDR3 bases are TGTGCCAGCTCCCGAGGGGGACTAGTCGCGAACGAGCAGTACTTC. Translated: CASSRGGLVANEQYF.

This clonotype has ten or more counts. CDR3 nucleotides: TGTGCCAGCAGTTTCCTGGGGAAGATTAGAGAGACCCAGTACTTC. This gives the protein CASSFLGKIRETQYF. The genes are TRBV2 and TRBJ2-5, with no clear D. V lost 5 bases and J lost 4, with 17 bases in between. Germline V lookup: CDR1 SNHLY, CDR2 FYNNEI. The CDR3 has 15 amino acids.

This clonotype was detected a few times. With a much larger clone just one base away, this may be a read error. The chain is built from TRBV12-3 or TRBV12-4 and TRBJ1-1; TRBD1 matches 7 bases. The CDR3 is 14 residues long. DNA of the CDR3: TGTGCCAGCAATAACAGGGGAATGAACACTGGAGCTTTCTTT. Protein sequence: CASNNRGMNTGAFF.

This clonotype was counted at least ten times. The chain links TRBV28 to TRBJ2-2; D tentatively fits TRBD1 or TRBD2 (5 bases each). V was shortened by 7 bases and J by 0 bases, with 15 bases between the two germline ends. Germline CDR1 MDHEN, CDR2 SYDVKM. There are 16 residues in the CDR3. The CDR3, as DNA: TGTGCCAGCATGGTGATGGGGACGTCGAACACCGGGGAGCTGTTTTTT. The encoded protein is CASMVMGTSNTGELFF. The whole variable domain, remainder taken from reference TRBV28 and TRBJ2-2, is DVKVTQSSRYLVKRTGEKVFLECVQDMDHENMFWYRQDPGLGLRLIYFSYDVKMKEKGDIPEGYSVSREKKERFSLILESASTNQTSMYLCASMVMGTSNTGELFFGEGSRLTVL.

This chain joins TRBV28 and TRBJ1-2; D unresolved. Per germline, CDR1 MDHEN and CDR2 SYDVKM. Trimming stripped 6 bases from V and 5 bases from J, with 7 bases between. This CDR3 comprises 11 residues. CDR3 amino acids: CASRTGYGYTF. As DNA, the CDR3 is TGTGCCAGCAGAACTGGGTATGGCTACACCTTC.

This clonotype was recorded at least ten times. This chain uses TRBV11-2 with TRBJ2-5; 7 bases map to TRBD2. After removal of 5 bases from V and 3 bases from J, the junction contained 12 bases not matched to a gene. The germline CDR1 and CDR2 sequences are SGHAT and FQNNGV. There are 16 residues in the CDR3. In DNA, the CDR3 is TGTGCCAGCAGCCTTAAGGAGGCGGGAGTGAAAGAGACCCAGTACTTC. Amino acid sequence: CASSLKEAGVKETQYF.

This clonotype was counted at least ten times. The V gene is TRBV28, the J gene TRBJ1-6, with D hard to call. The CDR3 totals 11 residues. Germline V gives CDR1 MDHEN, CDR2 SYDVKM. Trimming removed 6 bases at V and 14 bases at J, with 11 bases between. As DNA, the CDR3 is TGTGCCAGCAGCCTAATCCAATCCCTCCACTTT. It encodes CASSLIQSLHF. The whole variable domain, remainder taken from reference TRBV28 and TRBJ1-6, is DVKVTQSSRYLVKRTGEKVFLECVQDMDHENMFWYRQDPGLGLRLIYFSYDVKMKEKGDIPEGYSVSREKKERFSLILESASTNQTSMYLCASSLIQSLHFGNGTRLTVT.

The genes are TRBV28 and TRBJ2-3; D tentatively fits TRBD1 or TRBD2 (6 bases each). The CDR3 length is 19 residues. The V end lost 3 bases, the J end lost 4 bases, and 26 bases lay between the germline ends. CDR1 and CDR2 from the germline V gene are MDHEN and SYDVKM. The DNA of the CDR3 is TGTGCCAGCAGTTTCCGCGCTCCCATCTGGGGGGCGGCGGCAGATACGCAGTATTTT. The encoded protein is CASSFRAPIWGAAADTQYF. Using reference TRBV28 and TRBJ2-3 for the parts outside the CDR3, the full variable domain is DVKVTQSSRYLVKRTGEKVFLECVQDMDHENMFWYRQDPGLGLRLIYFSYDVKMKEKGDIPEGYSVSREKKERFSLILESASTNQTSMYLCASSFRAPIWGAAADTQYFGPGTRLTVL.

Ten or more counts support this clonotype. CDR3 in DNA: TGTGCCACCCAACGGTCACGGGAGAAAGCTTTCTTT. Protein product: CATQRSREKAFF. The chain carries TRBV19 and TRBJ1-1; D gene ambiguous. Trimming took 10 bases from V and 9 from J, leaving 18 bases between them. This CDR3 spans 12 amino acids. Germline V gene lookup returns CDR1 LNHDA and CDR2 SQIVND (reference sequence).

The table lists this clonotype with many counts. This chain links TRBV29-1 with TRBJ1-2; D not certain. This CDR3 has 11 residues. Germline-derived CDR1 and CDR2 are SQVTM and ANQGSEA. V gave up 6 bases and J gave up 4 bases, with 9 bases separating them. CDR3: CSVRRGYGYTF. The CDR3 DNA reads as TGCAGCGTCCGGCGGGGCTATGGCTACACCTTC.

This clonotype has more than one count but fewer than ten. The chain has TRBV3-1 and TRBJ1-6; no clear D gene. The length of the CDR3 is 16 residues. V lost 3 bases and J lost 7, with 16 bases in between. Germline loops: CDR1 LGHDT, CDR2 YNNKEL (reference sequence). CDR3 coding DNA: TGTGCCAGCAGCCACACGGATAAGGAGGTGAATTCACCCCTCCACTTT. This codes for CASSHTDKEVNSPLHF. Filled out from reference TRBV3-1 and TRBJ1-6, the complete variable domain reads DTAVSQTPKYLVTQMGNDKSIKCEQNLGHDTMYWYKQDSKKFLKIMFSYNNKELIINETVPNRFSPKSPDKAHLNLHINSLELGDSAVYFCASSHTDKEVNSPLHFGNGTRLTVT.

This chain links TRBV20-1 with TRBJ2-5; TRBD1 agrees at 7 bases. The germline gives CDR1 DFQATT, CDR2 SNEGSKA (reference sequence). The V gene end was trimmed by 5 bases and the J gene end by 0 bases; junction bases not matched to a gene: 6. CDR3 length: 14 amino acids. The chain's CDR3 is CSAALTGNQETQYF. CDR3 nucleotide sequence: TGCAGTGCTGCCTTGACAGGGAACCAAGAGACCCAGTACTTC.